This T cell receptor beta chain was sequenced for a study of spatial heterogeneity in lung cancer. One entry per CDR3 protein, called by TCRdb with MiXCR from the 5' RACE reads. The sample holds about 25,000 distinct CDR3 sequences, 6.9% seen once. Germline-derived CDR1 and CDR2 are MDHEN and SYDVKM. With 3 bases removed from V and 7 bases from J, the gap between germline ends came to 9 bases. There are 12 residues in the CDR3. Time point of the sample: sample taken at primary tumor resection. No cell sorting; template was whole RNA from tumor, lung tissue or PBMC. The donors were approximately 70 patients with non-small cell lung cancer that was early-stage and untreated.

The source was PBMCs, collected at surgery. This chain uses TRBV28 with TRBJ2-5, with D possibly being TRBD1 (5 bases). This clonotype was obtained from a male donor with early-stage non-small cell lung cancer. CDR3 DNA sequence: TGTGCCAGCAGTTTCAGGGATGGGACCCAGTACTTC. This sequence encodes CASSFRDGTQYF. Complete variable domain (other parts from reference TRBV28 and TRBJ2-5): DVKVTQSSRYLVKRTGEKVFLECVQDMDHENMFWYRQDPGLGLRLIYFSYDVKMKEKGDIPEGYSVSREKKERFSLILESASTNQTSMYLCASSFRDGTQYFGPGTRLLVL.